The clone carrying this T cell receptor (beta chain) came up a few times. Antigen unknown. The data derive from a study of T-cell memory formation after mild COVID-19. Study-level background: Clusters were largely donor specific. Overall study findings and caveats: Later expanders leaned CD4+, whereas day 15 to 85 contracting clones were balanced CD4/CD8. The study found contracting CD4+ clones mainly in CM and EM and contracting CD8+ clones in EMRA. Nothing showed for sure that second-wave clones peaking on day 37 were SARS-CoV-2 specific.

TCRdb used MiXCR to reprocess the 5' RACE reads, holding one entry per CDR3 protein. This sample has around 250,000 distinct CDR3 sequences, with about 16% found just once. Trimming took off 4 bases at V and 2 bases at J, with 8 bases between the two ends. CDR1 is GTSNPN, CDR2 SVGIG, per germline (reference sequence). The CDR3 loop spans 12 amino acids. This receptor was identified in an adult woman who had mild COVID-19 (a few samples of this study predate the infection). Cell type and time point are not known. Sequenced sample: PBMCs or a T cell subset sorted from them (not recorded which). The chain links TRBV30 to TRBJ1-2, with unresolved D. The CDR3 DNA reads as TGTGCCTGGACAGCGCCCAACTATGGCTACACCTTC. The encoded protein is CAWTAPNYGYTF.